The clone carrying this TCR beta chain was seen only a few times. A sample-barcoded 5' primer and a J-beta primer mix were used in a second PCR of about 7 to 12 cycles. TCRdb itself ran the 5' RACE reads through MiXCR, one entry per CDR3 protein. The data hold roughly 2 million distinct CDR3 sequences, with around 50% observed a single time. These data originate in a study of blood T cells in healthy people across ages. Unmatched junction bases numbered 7, after V lost 4 bases and J lost 2 bases. Per the germline V gene, CDR1 is MDHEN and CDR2 is SYDVKM. CDR3 length: 15 residues. This chain joins TRBV28 and TRBJ2-5; 7 bases line up with TRBD1. This receptor was obtained from a woman between 40 and 50 years old in good health. Specimen: blood. The CDR3 region is CASSSIRTGQETQYF. CDR3 in DNA: TGTGCCAGCAGTTCAATCCGGACAGGACAAGAGACCCAGTACTTC.